The T cell receptor beta chain described here comes from a study of cytomegalovirus exposure and HLA in healthy donors. Study-level background: Some 180 million T cells yielded some 120 million unique TCR beta sequences in earlier analysis. Study-level results: Associated with cytomegalovirus, according to the listing, were 164 TCR beta chains.

The PCR was carried out with 60 Vbeta primers and 13 Jbeta primers. Clones were sequenced by immunoSEQ multiplex PCR, and TCRdb holds only the in-frame ones, with some missing. The sample records approximately 170,000 clones, over 70% being singletons. About this clone: Its matching antigen is unknown.

Sample: PBMCs. The clonotype originates from a woman aged 40-49 years in good health and CMV-seropositive.

CDR3 loop: CAFRDPTSGGPLYNEQFF. CDR3 in DNA: TGTGCTTTCAGAGACCCAACTAGCGGGGGGCCATTATACAATGAGCAGTTCTTC. The rearrangement links TRBV30 to TRBJ2-1, with 12 positions matching TRBD2. This CDR3 spans 18 amino acids. The germline V gene encodes CDR1 GTSNPN and CDR2 SVGIG (reference sequence).